Below are 5 T cell receptor beta chains sequenced from a single sample in a study of blood T cell repertoires in COVID-19. The protocol was immunoSEQ multiplex PCR, while the TCRdb copy is restricted to in-frame clones and leaves out a portion. The data contain about 320,000 clones, roughly nine tenths of them singletons. The specimen was peripheral blood. These receptors all come from a woman younger than 45 with COVID-19, enrolled during active disease.

The chain combines TRBV3-1 (or the pseudogene TRBV3-2) with TRBJ1-1, with D perhaps TRBD1 (5 bases). The CDR3 length is 12 residues. V was pared by 1 base and J by 8 bases, with 8 bases between. Looked up from germline, CDR1 is LGHDT and CDR2 is YNNKEL (reference sequence). The CDR3 region has the DNA TGTGCCAGCAGCCAAGGCCGACAGGAAGCTTTCTTT. Translated: CASSQGRQEAFF.

The V gene is TRBV27, the J gene TRBJ2-2; 7 bases match TRBD1. The CDR3 runs to 15 residues. V trimming: 4 bases; J trimming: 3 bases; junction bases outside the gene matches: 5. CDR1 is MNHEY, CDR2 SMNVEV, per germline (reference sequence). The CDR3 here is CASSWGQLDTGELFF. In nucleotides, the CDR3 is TGTGCCAGCAGTTGGGGACAGCTAGACACCGGGGAGCTGTTTTTT.

The chain employs TRBV19 and TRBJ1-3, with TRBD1 matching 8 bases. The germline V gene has CDR1 LNHDA and CDR2 SQIVND (reference sequence). Trimming at V came to 5 bases and at J to 8 bases, leaving 8 bases not matched to a gene. This CDR3 region has 14 residues. CDR3 loop: CASSPQGAVDTIYF. The CDR3 coding sequence is TGTGCCAGTAGTCCCCAGGGGGCCGTGGACACCATATATTTT.

Here the CDR3 reads CASTGTTRRGEQFF. CDR3 bases: TGTGCCAGCACAGGGACTACGCGACGGGGTGAGCAGTTCTTC. This chain joins TRBV14 and TRBJ2-1; TRBD2 matches at 7 bases. The CDR3 is 14 residues long. CDR1 and CDR2 from the germline V gene are SGHDN and FVKESK. Losses at the gene ends were 7 bases for V and 9 bases for J; bases not matched to a gene: 12. Drawing the rest from reference TRBV14 and TRBJ2-1, the complete variable domain is EAGVTQFPSHSVIEKGQTVTLRCDPISGHDNLYWYRRVMGKEIKFLLHFVKESKQDESGMPNNRFLAERTGGTYSTLKVQPAELEDSGVYFCASTGTTRRGEQFFGPGTRLTVL.

This chain connects TRBV6-5 to TRBJ2-4; TRBD2 agrees at 8 bases. This CDR3 contains 16 residues. V lost 2 bases, J lost 0 bases, and 3 bases stayed unmatched. CDR1 and CDR2 from the germline V gene are MNHEY and SVGAGI. The CDR3 loop is CASSYHSGTAKNIQYF. CDR3 sequence (DNA): TGTGCCAGCAGTTACCATAGCGGGACAGCCAAAAACATTCAGTACTTC.